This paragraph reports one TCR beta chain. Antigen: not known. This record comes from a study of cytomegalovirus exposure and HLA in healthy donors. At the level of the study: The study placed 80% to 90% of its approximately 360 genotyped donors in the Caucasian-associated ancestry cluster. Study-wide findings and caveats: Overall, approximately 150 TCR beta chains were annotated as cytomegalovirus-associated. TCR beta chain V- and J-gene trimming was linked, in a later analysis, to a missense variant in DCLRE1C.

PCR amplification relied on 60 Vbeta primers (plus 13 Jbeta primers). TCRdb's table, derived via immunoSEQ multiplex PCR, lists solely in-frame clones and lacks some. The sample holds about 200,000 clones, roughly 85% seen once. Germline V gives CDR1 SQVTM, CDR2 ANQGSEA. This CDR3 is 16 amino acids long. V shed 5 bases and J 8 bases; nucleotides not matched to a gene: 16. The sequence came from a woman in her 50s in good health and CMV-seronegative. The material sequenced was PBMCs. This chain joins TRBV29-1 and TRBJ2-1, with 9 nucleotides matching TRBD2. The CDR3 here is CSVTPKIAGVRYEQFF. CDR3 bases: TGCAGCGTTACCCCCAAGATAGCGGGAGTACGGTATGAGCAGTTCTTC.